This T cell receptor (beta chain) was retrieved from a study of blood T cell repertoires in COVID-19. Germline assignment: CDR1 LNHDA and CDR2 SQIVND (reference sequence). The CDR3 runs to 15 residues. V lost 3 bases and J lost 8; bases outside the gene matches: 8. Ages ranged from about 18 to 100 years, with residence in around 24 US areas. Data came from immunoSEQ multiplex PCR; TCRdb stores just in-frame clones and leaves some out. Of approximately 260,000 clones listed, approximately 89% are singletons. The table lists this clone with a count of one. Sequences were obtained from PBMCs or T cells enriched from blood (not recorded which). The genes are TRBV19 and TRBJ2-1, with 9 bases lining up with TRBD2. The clonotype originates from a woman in her fifties or sixties who had recovered from COVID-19. The CDR3 loop is CASSIFSGSVDEQFF. CDR3 DNA sequence: TGTGCCAGTAGTATTTTTAGCGGGAGTGTCGATGAGCAGTTCTTC.